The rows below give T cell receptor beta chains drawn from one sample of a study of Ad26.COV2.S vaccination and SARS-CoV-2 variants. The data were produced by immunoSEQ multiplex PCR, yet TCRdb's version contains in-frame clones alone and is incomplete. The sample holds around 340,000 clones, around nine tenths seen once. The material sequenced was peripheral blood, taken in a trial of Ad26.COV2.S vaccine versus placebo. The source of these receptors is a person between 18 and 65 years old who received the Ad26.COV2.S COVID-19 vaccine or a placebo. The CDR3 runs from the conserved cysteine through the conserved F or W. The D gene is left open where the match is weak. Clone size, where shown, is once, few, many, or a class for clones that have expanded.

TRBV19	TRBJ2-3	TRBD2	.	CASSIGGLDTDTQYF	TGTGCCAGTAGTATAGGAGGACTAGACACAGATACGCAGTATTTT
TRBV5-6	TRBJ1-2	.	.	CASSFGEGGYGYTF	TGTGCCAGCAGCTTTGGAGAGGGGGGCTATGGCTACACCTTC
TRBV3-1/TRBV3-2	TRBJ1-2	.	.	CASSQGDNYGYTF	TGTGCCAGCAGCCAAGGGGATAACTATGGCTACACCTTC
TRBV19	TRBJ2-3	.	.	CASSMGKKDTQYF	TGTGCCAGTAGTATGGGGAAAAAGGATACGCAGTATTTT
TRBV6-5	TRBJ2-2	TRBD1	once	CALRGGQGNTGELFF	TGTGCCCTCCGTGGGGGACAGGGGAACACCGGGGAGCTGTTTTTT
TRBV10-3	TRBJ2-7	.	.	CAISDSDGGGTYEQYF	TGTGCCATCAGCGACTCGGATGGAGGCGGAACGTACGAGCAGTACTTC
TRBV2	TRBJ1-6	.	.	CASNINSPLHF	TGTGCCAGCAACATCAATTCACCCCTCCACTTT
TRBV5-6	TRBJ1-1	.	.	CASSLAIGGGENTEAFF	TGTGCCAGCAGCTTGGCCATTGGGGGTGGGGAGAACACTGAAGCTTTCTTT
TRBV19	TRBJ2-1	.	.	CASSSRQGLINEQFF	TGTGCCAGTAGTAGCAGACAGGGACTAATCAATGAGCAGTTCTTC
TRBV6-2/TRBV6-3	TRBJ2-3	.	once	CASSYSRVVDTQYF	TGTGCCAGCAGTTACTCAAGGGTTGTGGATACGCAGTATTTT
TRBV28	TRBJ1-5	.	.	CASSFGRDQPQHF	TGTGCCAGCAGTTTCGGGAGGGACCAGCCCCAGCATTTT
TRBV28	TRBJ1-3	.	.	CASSQAGDLGRGNTIYF	TGTGCCAGCAGTCAAGCAGGGGATCTCGGGCGTGGAAACACCATATATTTT
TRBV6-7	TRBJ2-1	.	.	CASSPRSRRQCTVF	TGTGCCAGCAGCCCCCGATCGAGAAGACAATGTACGGTCTTC
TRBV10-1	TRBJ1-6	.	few	CASSESGGSPLHF	TGCGCCAGCAGTGAAAGTGGGGGATCACCCCTCCACTTT
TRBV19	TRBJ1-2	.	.	CASRPSGGGYGYGYTF	TGTGCCAGTAGGCCGTCGGGAGGGGGATACGGCTATGGCTACACCTTC
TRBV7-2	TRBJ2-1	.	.	CASSLRRDLLYNEQFF	TGTGCCAGCAGCTTGCGTCGGGACCTCCTCTACAATGAGCAGTTCTTC
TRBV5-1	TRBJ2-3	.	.	CASSFSSPPPADTQYF	TGCGCCAGCAGTTTTTCCAGCCCACCTCCCGCAGATACGCAGTATTTT
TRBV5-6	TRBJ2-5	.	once	CASSLEQGGGETQYF	TGTGCCAGCAGCTTGGAACAGGGAGGGGGAGAGACCCAGTACTTC
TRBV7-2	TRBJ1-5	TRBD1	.	CASSPRTGISQPQHF	TGTGCCAGCAGCCCCCGGACAGGGATTAGTCAGCCCCAGCATTTT
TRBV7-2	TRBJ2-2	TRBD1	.	CASSLAIPGTGRTGELFF	TGTGCCAGCAGCTTAGCCATTCCGGGGACAGGGAGGACCGGGGAGCTGTTTTTT
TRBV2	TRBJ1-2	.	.	CASSETENVNYGYTF	TGTGCCAGCAGTGAGACGGAGAATGTTAACTATGGCTACACCTTC
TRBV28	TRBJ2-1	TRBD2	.	CASSLSLAGNEQFF	TGTGCCAGCAGTTTATCTCTAGCGGGAAATGAGCAGTTCTTC
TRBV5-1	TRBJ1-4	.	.	CACSPGGGEEKLFF	TGCGCCTGCTCACCCGGAGGAGGAGAGGAAAAACTGTTTTTT
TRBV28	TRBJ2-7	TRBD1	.	CASFLGQGYEQYF	TGTGCCAGCTTCCTCGGACAGGGTTACGAGCAGTACTTC
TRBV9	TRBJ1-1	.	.	CASSVDWQGTTEAFF	TGTGCCAGCAGCGTAGATTGGCAGGGGACCACTGAAGCTTTCTTT
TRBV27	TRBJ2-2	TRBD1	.	CASSSRQGNTGELFF	TGTGCCAGCAGTTCCCGACAGGGAAACACCGGGGAGCTGTTTTTT
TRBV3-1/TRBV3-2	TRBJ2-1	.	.	CASSQVREYNEQFF	TGTGCCAGCAGCCAAGTACGGGAATACAATGAGCAGTTCTTC
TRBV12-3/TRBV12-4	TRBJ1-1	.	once	CASSQGGKTEAFF	TGTGCCAGCAGTCAGGGTGGGAAGACTGAAGCTTTCTTT
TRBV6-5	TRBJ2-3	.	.	CASSYSRAPTDTQYF	TGTGCCAGCAGTTACTCGAGAGCGCCCACAGATACGCAGTATTTT
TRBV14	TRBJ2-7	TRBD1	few	CASSHRRTGHYEQYF	TGTGCCAGCAGCCACCGACGGACAGGACACTACGAGCAGTACTTC
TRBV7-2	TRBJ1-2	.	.	CASSFGINYGYTF	TGTGCCAGCAGCTTCGGGATTAACTATGGCTACACCTTC
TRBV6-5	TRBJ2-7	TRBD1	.	CASSYGTGEYEQYF	TGTGCCAGCAGTTACGGGACAGGGGAATACGAGCAGTACTTC
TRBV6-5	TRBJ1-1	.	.	CASRDGTLNTEAFF	TGTGCCAGCAGAGACGGGACACTGAACACTGAAGCTTTCTTT
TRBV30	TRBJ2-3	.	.	CAWSQRANTDTQYF	TGTGCCTGGAGTCAGCGGGCGAACACAGATACGCAGTATTTT
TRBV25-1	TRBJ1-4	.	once	CASSENEKLFF	TGTGCCAGCAGTGAAAATGAAAAACTGTTTTTT
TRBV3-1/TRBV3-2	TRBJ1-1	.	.	CASSQGRLLNTEAFF	TGTGCCAGCAGCCAAGGCAGGCTCCTAAACACTGAAGCTTTCTTT
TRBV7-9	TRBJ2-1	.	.	CASSPPRGSSYNEQFF	TGTGCCAGCAGCCCCCCTAGGGGGAGCTCCTACAATGAGCAGTTCTTC
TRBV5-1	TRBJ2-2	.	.	CASSLVGAGYTGELFF	TGCGCCAGCAGCTTGGTAGGGGCTGGTTACACCGGGGAGCTGTTTTTT
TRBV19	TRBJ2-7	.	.	CASRELDGPYEQYF	TGTGCCAGTAGGGAACTGGACGGACCCTACGAGCAGTACTTC
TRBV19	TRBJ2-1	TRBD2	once	CASSKIAGVGFVEQFF	TGTGCCAGTAGTAAAATAGCGGGAGTGGGTTTCGTTGAGCAGTTCTTC
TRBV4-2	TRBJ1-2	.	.	CASSQVMQDGYTF	TGTGCCAGCAGCCAAGTCATGCAGGATGGCTACACCTTC
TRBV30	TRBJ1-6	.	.	CAWSADHPSSYNSPLHF	TGTGCCTGGAGTGCCGATCATCCGAGCTCCTATAATTCACCCCTCCACTTT
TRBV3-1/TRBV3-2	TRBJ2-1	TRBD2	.	CASSPLAGPYNEQFF	TGTGCCAGCAGCCCCCTAGCGGGACCTTACAATGAGCAGTTCTTC
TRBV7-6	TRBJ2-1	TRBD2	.	CASSLGRREGVLNEQFF	TGTGCCAGCAGCTTGGGACGGCGGGAGGGTGTATTGAATGAGCAGTTCTTC
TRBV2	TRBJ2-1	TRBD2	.	CASSPTSGAYLSYNEQFF	TGTGCCAGCAGTCCGACTAGCGGGGCTTATTTATCCTACAATGAGCAGTTCTTC
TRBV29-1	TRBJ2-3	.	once	CSVERIDTQYF	TGCAGCGTTGAGCGTATTGATACGCAGTATTTT
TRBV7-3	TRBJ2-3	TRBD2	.	CASSTLGRGANTQYF	TGTGCCAGCAGCACCCTCGGGAGGGGCGCGAATACGCAGTATTTT
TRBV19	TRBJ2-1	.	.	CASSIDRNEQFF	TGTGCCAGTAGTATAGACAGGAATGAGCAGTTCTTC
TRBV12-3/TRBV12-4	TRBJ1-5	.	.	CASAGGHQPQHF	TGTGCCAGCGCTGGGGGGCATCAGCCCCAGCATTTT
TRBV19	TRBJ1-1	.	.	CASSTRGGTEAFF	TGTGCCAGTAGTACTAGAGGGGGCACTGAAGCTTTCTTT
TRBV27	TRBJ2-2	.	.	CASSLQGTGELFF	TGTGCCAGCAGTTTGCAGGGAACCGGGGAGCTGTTTTTT
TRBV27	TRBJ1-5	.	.	CASKSVQPQHF	TGTGCCAGCAAGAGTGTCCAGCCCCAGCATTTT
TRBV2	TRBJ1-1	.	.	CGVGGTEAFF	TGTGGAGTCGGGGGCACTGAAGCTTTCTTT
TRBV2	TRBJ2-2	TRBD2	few	CASSGTRDTGELFF	TGTGCCAGCTCCGGGACTAGGGACACCGGGGAGCTGTTTTTT
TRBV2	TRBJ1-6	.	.	CASFSEWNSPLHF	TGTGCCAGCTTCAGTGAATGGAATTCACCCCTCCACTTT
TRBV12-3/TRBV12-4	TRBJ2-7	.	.	CASSLGYEQYF	TGTGCCAGCAGTTTGGGATACGAGCAGTACTTC
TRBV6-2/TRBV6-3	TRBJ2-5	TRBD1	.	CASSTDRGLETQYF	TGTGCCAGCAGCACGGACAGGGGGCTAGAGACCCAGTACTTC
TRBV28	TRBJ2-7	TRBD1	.	CASSFLRYDRANEQYF	TGTGCCAGCAGTTTCCTGCGCTACGACAGGGCCAACGAGCAGTACTTC
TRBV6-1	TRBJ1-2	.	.	CASTTWTAPYGYTF	TGTGCCAGCACTACCTGGACAGCTCCCTATGGCTACACCTTC